The 18 T cell receptor beta chains presented below share a single source sample, sequenced in a study of cytomegalovirus exposure and HLA in healthy donors. Repertoires were generated with immunoSEQ multiplex PCR, while TCRdb's copy carries only in-frame clones and drops some. The sample shows roughly 150,000 clones, more than 75% of them seen only once. Source material: PBMCs. These receptors came from a man aged 18 to 29 in good health and CMV-seropositive.

This clone came up once. V usage is TRBV2 and J usage is TRBJ2-3, with TRBD2 matching over 8 bases. With V trimmed by 3 bases and J by 4 bases, 6 bases remained unmatched. Germline lookup yields CDR1 SNHLY and CDR2 FYNNEI. This CDR3 is 15 amino acids long. This CDR3 reads CASSDGGARADTQYF. The CDR3 region has the DNA TGTGCCAGCAGTGACGGGGGGGCCCGCGCAGATACGCAGTATTTT.

The rearrangement joins TRBV5-5 to TRBJ2-1, with 8 bases aligning to TRBD1. The CDR3 consists of 15 residues. Germline CDR1 is SGHKS and CDR2 is YYEKEE (reference sequence). The trim removed 4 bases at V and 4 bases at J, leaving 7 bases unmatched. The CDR3 loop is CASSHRDRSYNEQFF. As DNA, the CDR3 is TGTGCCAGCAGCCACCGGGACAGGAGTTACAATGAGCAGTTCTTC.

V and J are TRBV11-2 and TRBJ2-4; TRBD2 matches at 11 bases. The CDR3 totals 17 residues. V shed 1 base and J 4 bases; nucleotides not matched to a gene: 6. CDR1 SGHAT and CDR2 FQNNGV come from the germline V gene. Written as DNA, the CDR3 is TGTGCCAGCAGCTTAGGGGGACTAGCGGACCAAAAAAACATTCAGTACTTC. The encoded protein is CASSLGGLADQKNIQYF.

The chain has TRBV10-1 and TRBJ2-2, with TRBD1 identical over 7 bases. Germline CDR1 is WNHNN and CDR2 is SYGVQD (reference sequence). This CDR3 is 16 amino acids long. J gave up 6 bases and V 4 bases, and 11 bases lay outside the gene matches. CDR3 loop: CASSGSTGVWAGELFF. CDR3 DNA sequence: TGCGCCAGCAGTGGGAGTACAGGGGTTTGGGCCGGGGAGCTGTTTTTT.

The rearrangement links TRBV18 to TRBJ2-5, with a weak D call TRBD1 (6 bases). The germline CDR1 and CDR2 sequences are KGHSH and LQKENI. Trimming removed 3 bases from V and 1 base from J, with 9 bases in between. This CDR3 spans 14 amino acids. Here the CDR3 reads CASSPGQSQETQYF. CDR3 DNA: TGTGCCAGCTCACCTGGACAGAGCCAAGAGACCCAGTACTTC.

This chain links TRBV6-5 with TRBJ1-2; D is possibly TRBD1 (5 bases). The germline V gene encodes CDR1 MNHEY and CDR2 SVGAGI. Trimming took 0 bases from V and 11 from J, leaving 10 bases between them. The CDR3 length is 12 residues. This CDR3 is CASSYSQGSYTF. As DNA, the CDR3 is TGTGCCAGCAGTTACTCGCAGGGTTCTTACACCTTC.

The J gene is TRBJ2-1, the V gene TRBV14, with D maybe TRBD1 (6 bases). Trimming left V 3 bases short and J 0 bases short, with 12 bases between. Germline V gene data show CDR1 as SGHDN and CDR2 as FVKESK. The CDR3 covers 16 residues. The CDR3 region is CASSQARGSSYNEQFF. The DNA for the CDR3 is TGTGCCAGCAGCCAGGCGAGGGGGAGCTCCTACAATGAGCAGTTCTTC.

The count of this clone is one. In DNA, the CDR3 is TGTGCCTGGAGTACCCGGTGGCCGGGTGAGCAGTTCTTC. Residues: CAWSTRWPGEQFF. This chain joins TRBV30 and TRBJ2-1; D is unresolved. This CDR3 is built from 13 residues. From germline, CDR1 is GTSNPN and CDR2 SVGIG (reference sequence). The V end was cut by 2 bases, the J end by 9 bases, with 14 bases between.

The chain recombines TRBV6-5 with TRBJ2-2; perhaps TRBD1 as D (6 bases). The CDR3 length is 13 residues. The ends were cut back, 8 bases at V and 4 bases at J, with 11 bases in the middle. CDR1 is MNHEY and CDR2 is SVGAGI in the germline V gene. As DNA, the CDR3 is TGTGCCAGCCACAGGGAATCCACCGGGGAGCTGTTTTTT. Its protein is CASHRESTGELFF.

The chain has TRBV25-1 and TRBJ2-3; D not resolved. This CDR3 has 15 residues. V lost 4 bases to trimming and J lost 2 bases, with 13 bases between them. In germline, CDR1 is MGHDK, CDR2 SYGVNS. In DNA form, the CDR3 reads TGTGCCAGCAGTGCTAAGACACGGCTCACAGATACGCAGTATTTT. Translation gives CASSAKTRLTDTQYF.

The rearrangement links TRBV15 to TRBJ1-2; 7 bases line up with TRBD1. The CDR3 consists of 14 residues. Germline CDR1 and CDR2: LNHNV and YYDKDF (reference sequence). V was pared by 1 base and J by 2 bases, with 1 base of the junction left unmatched. The CDR3 loop reads CATSRVRGNYGYTF. The DNA of the CDR3 is TGTGCCACCAGCAGAGTCAGGGGGAACTATGGCTACACCTTC.

In this sample, this clone turned up once. The chain is built from TRBV19 and TRBJ2-7, with 9 bases that match TRBD1. CDR1 is LNHDA, CDR2 SQIVND, per germline (reference sequence). V lost 3 bases and J lost 5; bases outside the gene matches: 11. This CDR3 contains 16 residues. This chain's CDR3 is CASSIPGQGLRDEQYF. Here the CDR3 DNA reads TGTGCCAGTAGTATCCCGGGACAGGGTTTAAGAGACGAGCAGTACTTC. Based on the CDR3 plus reference TRBV19 and TRBJ2-7, the full variable domain is DGGITQSPKYLFRKEGQNVTLSCEQNLNHDAMYWYRQDPGQGLRLIYYSQIVNDFQKGDIAEGYSVSREKKESFPLTVTSAQKNPTAFYLCASSIPGQGLRDEQYFGPGTRLTVT.

The chain combines TRBV7-2 with TRBJ1-3, with unresolved D. The germline V gene has CDR1 SGHTA and CDR2 FQGNSA. This CDR3 spans 13 amino acids. The V end lost 5 bases, the J end lost 0 bases, and 5 bases lay between the germline ends. For the CDR3, the DNA is TGTGCCAGCAGCACACGCTCTGGAAACACCATATATTTT. This translates into CASSTRSGNTIYF. Looking up the rest from reference TRBV7-2 and TRBJ1-3 gives the full variable domain: GAGVSQSPSNKVTEKGKDVELRCDPISGHTALYWYRQSLGQGLEFLIYFQGNSAPDKSGLPSDRFSAERTGGSVSTLTIQRTQQEDSAVYLCASSTRSGNTIYFGEGSWLTVV.

The chain carries TRBV9 and TRBJ1-1; 9 bases align to TRBD1. The CDR3 has 16 residues. The V segment lost 0 bases and the J segment 5 bases; nucleotides outside the gene matches: 8. Looked up from germline, CDR1 is SGDLS and CDR2 is YYNGEE. CDR3 region: CASSVGVQGAGTEAFF. In nucleotides, the CDR3 is TGTGCCAGCAGCGTAGGTGTACAGGGGGCCGGTACTGAAGCTTTCTTT.

The rearrangement uses TRBV2 and TRBJ1-1; D may be TRBD1 (5 bases). The length of the CDR3 is 16 residues. Trimming stripped 2 bases from V and 5 bases from J, with 18 bases between. The germline CDR1 and CDR2 sequences are SNHLY and FYNNEI. CDR3 sequence (DNA): TGTGCCAGCAGTGAAAGTCAGGGTAGGATCGGGACTGAAGCTTTCTTT. Protein sequence: CASSESQGRIGTEAFF.

The chain carries TRBV30 and TRBJ2-3, with 10 nucleotides matching TRBD2. J was trimmed by 7 bases and V by 4 bases; bases with no gene match: 2. The V gene's germline CDR1 is GTSNPN and CDR2 SVGIG (reference sequence). The CDR3 length is 12 residues. The CDR3 region has the DNA TGTGCCTGGACTAGCGGGAGAAATACGCAGTATTTT. It codes for CAWTSGRNTQYF.

The chain employs TRBV7-8 and TRBJ2-5, with 14 bases identical to TRBD2. Germline loops: CDR1 SGHVS, CDR2 FQNEAQ. The CDR3 contains 17 residues. V shed 3 bases, J shed 4 bases, and the junction held 7 bases outside the gene matches. The CDR3: CASSFPGLAGGGETQYF. The CDR3 bases are TGTGCCAGCAGCTTCCCTGGACTAGCGGGGGGCGGAGAGACCCAGTACTTC.

This clone was counted a single time. V gene TRBV5-6 combines with J gene TRBJ2-2, with a weak D call TRBD2 (5 bases). Trimming cost V 0 bases and J 4 bases, with 16 bases left between them. The germline CDR1 and CDR2 sequences are SGHDT and YYEEEE. This CDR3 spans 17 amino acids. In DNA, the CDR3 is TGTGCCAGCAGCTTGGATGGAAAGCGGAGTTTCACCGGGGAGCTGTTTTTT. It yields the protein CASSLDGKRSFTGELFF.